This TCR beta chain is from a study of cytomegalovirus exposure and HLA in healthy donors. Study-wide points: The classifier reportedly diagnosed cytomegalovirus status with high sensitivity and specificity.

It was the approximately 130-subject validation cohort, separate from the roughly 700-subject first cohort, to which the donors belonged. Per germline, CDR1 GTSNPN and CDR2 SVGIG (reference sequence). This CDR3 region has 15 residues. The V segment lost 2 bases and the J segment 3 bases; nucleotides outside the gene matches: 10. As for this clone: No antigen is known for it.

The repertoire was sequenced with immunoSEQ multiplex PCR; TCRdb's copy has only in-frame clones and lacks some. This table holds 200,000 or so clones, about four fifths found once. V gene TRBV30 combines with J gene TRBJ2-7; 7 bases are shared with TRBD2. This receptor was taken from a man aged 18 to 30 in good health and CMV-seropositive. Sequenced input: PBMCs. The CDR3 DNA follows: TGTGCCTGGAGTCCTTCGCCAGCGGGGAACTACGAGCAGTACTTC. Protein: CAWSPSPAGNYEQYF.